Following are 3 T cell receptor beta chains from one sample sequenced in a study of cytomegalovirus exposure and HLA in healthy donors. The PCR employed 60 Vbeta primers together with 13 Jbeta primers. Sequencing was performed with immunoSEQ multiplex PCR; in TCRdb, only in-frame clones are kept and a portion is missing. This table holds 150,000 to 200,000 clones, about 85% found once. Sequenced sample: PBMCs. These receptors were collected from a woman aged 45-65 years in good health and CMV-seronegative.

The chain couples TRBV4-3 to TRBJ2-7; a weak D match, TRBD2 (6 bases). V lost 1 base, J lost 10 bases, and 14 bases lay in between. CDR3 length equals 13 residues. Germline values: CDR1 LGHNA, CDR2 YSLEER. In DNA, the CDR3 is TGCGCCAGCAGCCAAGGTCTAAGCGGGTCTCAGTACTTC. The encoded protein is CASSQGLSGSQYF.

This CDR3 is CASSLMGEGTDTQYF. CDR3 coding DNA: TGTGCCAGCAGTTTAATGGGGGAGGGAACAGATACGCAGTATTTT. The chain recombines TRBV6-5 with TRBJ2-3, with 7 bases aligning to TRBD2. Looked up from germline, CDR1 is MNHEY and CDR2 is SVGAGI. V trimming: 4 bases; J trimming: 3 bases; junction bases outside the gene matches: 7. This CDR3 is built from 15 residues.

The V call is TRBV7-2, the J call TRBJ2-7; D is perhaps TRBD2 (6 bases). The germline V gene has CDR1 SGHTA and CDR2 FQGNSA. This CDR3 region has 15 residues. V dropped 0 bases and J dropped 5 bases, with 14 bases sitting between them. CDR3 DNA sequence: TGTGCCAGCAGCTTAGCGCACGGGAGTGGCCACGAGCAGTACTTC. Encoded protein: CASSLAHGSGHEQYF.